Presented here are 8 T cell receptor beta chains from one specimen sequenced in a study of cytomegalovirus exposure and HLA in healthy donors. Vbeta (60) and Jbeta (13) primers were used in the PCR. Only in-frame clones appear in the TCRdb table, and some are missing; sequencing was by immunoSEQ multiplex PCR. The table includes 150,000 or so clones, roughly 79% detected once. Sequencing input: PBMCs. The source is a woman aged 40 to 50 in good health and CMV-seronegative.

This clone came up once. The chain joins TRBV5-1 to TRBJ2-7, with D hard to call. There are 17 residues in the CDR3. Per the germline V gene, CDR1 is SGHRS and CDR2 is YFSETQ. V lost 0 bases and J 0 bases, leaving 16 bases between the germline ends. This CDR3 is CASSLGPHSRSSYEQYF. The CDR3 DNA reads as TGCGCCAGCAGCTTGGGCCCCCACAGCCGTAGCTCCTACGAGCAGTACTTC.

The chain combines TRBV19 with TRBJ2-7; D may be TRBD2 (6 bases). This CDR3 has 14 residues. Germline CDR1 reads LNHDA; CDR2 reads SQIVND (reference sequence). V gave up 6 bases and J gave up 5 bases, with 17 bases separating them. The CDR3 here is CASSRLAFGNEQYF. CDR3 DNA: TGTGCCAGTAGCCGTCTAGCGTTCGGCAACGAGCAGTACTTC.

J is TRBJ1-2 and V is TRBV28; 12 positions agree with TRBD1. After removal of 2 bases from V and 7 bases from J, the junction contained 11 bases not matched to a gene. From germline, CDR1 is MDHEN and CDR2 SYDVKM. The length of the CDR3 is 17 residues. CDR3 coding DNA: TGTGCCAGCAGTTTAGACCTACCGGGACAGGGGGCGGGTGGCTACACCTTC. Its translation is CASSLDLPGQGAGGYTF.

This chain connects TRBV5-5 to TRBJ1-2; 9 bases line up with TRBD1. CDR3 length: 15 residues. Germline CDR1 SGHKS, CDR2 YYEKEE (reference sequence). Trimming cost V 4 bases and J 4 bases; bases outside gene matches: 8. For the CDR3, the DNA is TGTGCCAGCAGCCTGACAGGGGGGGAGGTCTATGGCTACACCTTC. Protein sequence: CASSLTGGEVYGYTF.

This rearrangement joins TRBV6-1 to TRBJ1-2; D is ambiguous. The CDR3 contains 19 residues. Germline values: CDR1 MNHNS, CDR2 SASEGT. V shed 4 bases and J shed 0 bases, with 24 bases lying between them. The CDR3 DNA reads TGTGCCAGCAGTGCCCTAAAAGGAGGCCGCCGTTGGACTAACTATGGCTACACCTTC. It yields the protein CASSALKGGRRWTNYGYTF.

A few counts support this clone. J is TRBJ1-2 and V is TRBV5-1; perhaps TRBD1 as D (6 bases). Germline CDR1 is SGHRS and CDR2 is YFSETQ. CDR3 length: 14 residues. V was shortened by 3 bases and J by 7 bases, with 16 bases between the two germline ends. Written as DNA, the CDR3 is TGCGCCAGCAGCTCCGCCCCAGGGGCAGCTGGCTACACCTTC. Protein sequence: CASSSAPGAAGYTF.

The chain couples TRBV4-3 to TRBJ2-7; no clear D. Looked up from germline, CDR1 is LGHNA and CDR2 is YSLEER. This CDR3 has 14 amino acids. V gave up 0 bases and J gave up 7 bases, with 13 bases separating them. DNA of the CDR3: TGCGCCAGCAGCCAAGATTCCTTTGGAGAAGAGCAGTACTTC. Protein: CASSQDSFGEEQYF.

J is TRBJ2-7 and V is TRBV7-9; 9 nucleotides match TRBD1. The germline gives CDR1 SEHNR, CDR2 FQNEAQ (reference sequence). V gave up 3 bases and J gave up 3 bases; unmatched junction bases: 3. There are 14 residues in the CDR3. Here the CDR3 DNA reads TGTGCCAGCAGCTTTACAGGGGGCGACTACGAGCAGTACTTC. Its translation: CASSFTGGDYEQYF.